The sequence of this T cell receptor (beta chain) was determined in a study of blood T cell repertoires in COVID-19 (TCRdb year 2020). At the level of the whole study: The collaborator samples originated in the United States, Italy and Spain and spanned the acute and convalescent phases of COVID-19. The dataset comprised deeply sampled blood TCRbeta repertoires from subjects exposed to, actively infected with, or recovered from COVID-19. A de-identified subject ID, COVID-19 status, age in years and sex were almost always included in the sample metadata. Samples came from the ongoing ImmuneRACE study (first 160 participants) plus 1,254 subjects from 6 global collaborators. The prospective study material was composed of cDNA or gDNA derived from T cells, B-cell-depleted T cells, or PBMCs. The repertoires were released in a freely available public database meant as a resource for research on the immune response to SARS-CoV-2. HLA class I and class II types, where available, came from metadata supplied by the sample provider rather than from assay-based typing. The full study reports these points: The quantity of clinical and demographic metadata differed by source and by participant and was supplied without curation.

The CDR3 covers 15 residues, taking in both the cysteine and the phenylalanine. Just the 45-base CDR3 DNA is kept, in frame starting at base 1. The germline V gene (reference sequence) supplies CDR1 LNHDA and CDR2 SQIVND. Germline trimming amounts to 5 bases on V and 1 base on J, with 4 as the count of junction bases outside the gene matches. Collaborating institutions collected whole blood in K2EDTA tubes following their own protocols. Collaborator samples were shipped for TCRbeta analysis as frozen whole blood, isolated PBMCs, or DNA extracted from either sample type. TCRbeta CDR3 regions were amplified from genomic DNA using the immunoSEQ Assay, a bias-controlled multiplex PCR. Concerning the study's data processing: The number of nucleated cells in each sample was estimated from the amplification of reference gene primers within the assay. To quantify the absolute abundance of each unique TCRbeta CDR3 rearrangement, sequence reads were collapsed and filtered. For each sample, productive Simpson clonality was calculated as the square root of Simpson's diversity index over productive rearrangements. In TCRdb, the immuneACCESS table is reduced to in-frame sequences with V and J assigned. These tables do not hold every clone; where another copy was compared, an unresolved V gene accounts for under half, and the others remain unexplained. Clonal size and the V and J genes are those of that table, whereas D and trimming came from the DNA. In all, the sample holds over 40,000 clones, and about nine tenths of those were seen once. Roughly 2.7% of the sample belongs to the ten largest clones.

Concerning this clone: The target of this receptor is not known. Base quality data are lacking; no much larger clone is found one base away.

The clonotype was recovered from a man aged 80 or over with acute or convalescent COVID-19. Recombination joined TRBV19 with TRBJ2-5, with 10 bases aligning to TRBD1. Sequenced input: peripheral blood. At the DNA level, the sequence is TGTGCCAGTAGTTACGGGACAGGGGCCCAAGAGACCCAGTACTTC. It specifies CASSYGTGAQETQYF.